These T cell receptor beta chains were read from a single sample in a study of blood T cells in healthy people across ages. TCRdb re-derived calls from the 5' RACE reads in MiXCR, one entry per CDR3 protein. Among about 830,000 distinct CDR3 sequences listed, approximately 59% were seen once. Sequencing was done on a sample of blood. Receptor source: a man aged 25 to 45 in good health. Each CDR3 is given with its conserved first and last residue. The D gene is left open where the match is weak. Where a row states a size, it is once, few, many or the class of an expanded clone; other rows omit it.

d_call	v_call	j_call	clone_size	cdr3_aa	cdr3_nt
NA	TRBV6-5	TRBJ2-1	NA	CASSSGTLSDEQFF	TGTGCCAGCTCCTCCGGGACTTTAAGCGATGAGCAGTTCTTC
NA	TRBV4-3	TRBJ2-3	NA	CASSYKIGTDTQYF	TGCGCCAGCAGCTATAAGATAGGCACGGATACGCAGTATTTT
TRBD1	TRBV29-1	TRBJ2-3	NA	CSVEGAGTGGLTDTQYF	TGCAGCGTTGAAGGCGCCGGGACAGGGGGACTGACAGATACGCAGTATTTT
TRBD1	TRBV5-1	TRBJ1-2	many	CASSFSGGADGYTF	TGCGCCAGCAGCTTCTCAGGGGGCGCGGATGGCTACACCTTC
NA	TRBV6-2/TRBV6-3	TRBJ2-7	NA	CASSYESEQYF	TGTGCCAGCAGTTACGAATCCGAGCAGTACTTC
NA	TRBV6-1	TRBJ1-2	NA	CASSHTGLGYGYTF	TGTGCCAGCAGTCACACAGGGTTGGGCTATGGCTACACCTTC
TRBD2	TRBV2	TRBJ2-1	NA	CATRGGTSGHNEQFF	TGTGCCACAAGGGGGGGGACTAGCGGTCACAATGAGCAGTTCTTC
TRBD1	TRBV20-1	TRBJ1-2	NA	CSARAVDRGISGYTF	TGCAGTGCTAGAGCGGTTGACAGGGGAATTAGTGGCTACACCTTC
NA	TRBV7-9	TRBJ2-1	once	CASSLANRDNEQFF	TGTGCCAGCAGCTTAGCGAACCGGGACAATGAGCAGTTCTTC
TRBD1	TRBV9	TRBJ1-4	NA	CASSVGDRNEKLFF	TGTGCCAGCAGCGTAGGGGACAGAAATGAAAAACTGTTTTTT
NA	TRBV6-2/TRBV6-3	TRBJ2-4	once	CANSLPGPGDIQYF	TGTGCCAACAGTCTCCCCGGGCCAGGGGACATTCAGTACTTC
TRBD1	TRBV7-2	TRBJ2-5	NA	CASSKDREETQYF	TGTGCCAGCAGCAAGGACAGGGAAGAGACCCAGTACTTC
NA	TRBV7-8	TRBJ1-2	NA	CASSLNWAGLENYGYTF	TGTGCCAGCAGCTTAAATTGGGCAGGGTTGGAGAACTATGGCTACACCTTC
TRBD2	TRBV20-1	TRBJ2-7	few	CSARVGEGSSYEQYF	TGCAGTGCTAGAGTAGGGGAGGGGAGCTCCTACGAGCAGTACTTC